The entry below gives a single TCR beta chain sequence along with its context. Its cognate antigen has yet to be identified. Qualities for individual bases were not recorded, and no much larger clone is one base off. The data belong to a study of shared clonotypes between healthy human individuals (dated by TCRdb to the early 2020s). As for the study more broadly: A few men and a couple of women, aged 18 to 49 years, made up the cohort. For each donor, three plates each were used for CD4 naive and CD4 memory, two plates were used for CD8 naive, and one plate was used for CD8 memory. Different laboratories and diverse techniques were used to prepare libraries and sequence TCR repertoires, to increase sequencing depth and limit assay-specific biases. The study deeply sequenced blood TCR repertoires of about 5 healthy adults to estimate repertoire size and the extent of clonotype sharing between individuals. Per donor, leukapheresis produced somewhere between about 0.94 and 10 billion PBMCs. The research as a whole found: Clonotypes shared by all four sorted-subset donors showed higher generation probabilities than non-shared clonotypes. Sampling was restricted to blood, and TCR repertoires in tissue are likely to differ from TCR repertoires in blood. Naive subsets generally had larger estimated clonotype richness than memory subsets. The small number of donors limited the genetic and exposure-history diversity represented. Incomplete sequencing was indicated by rarefaction of sorted-subset datasets, despite the large sequencing depth. Pairwise subsampling indicated that sequencing depth was expected to affect the degree of clonotype sharing among donors. Sharing across a few donors was observed for roughly 5.4% of naive CD4, under 4% of naive CD8, 2% to 2.5% of memory CD4, and roughly 0.4% of memory CD8 clonotypes.

Using the deep immunoSEQ assay, multiplex PCR amplified TCR CDR3 regions from genomic DNA. For each cell subset, the extracted genomic DNA was distributed evenly across all wells of several immunoSEQ 96-well plates, and each plate served as one replicate. Each replicate PCR for sorted subsets received roughly 0.2 ug genomic DNA, equal to about 30,000 T cell genomes. Purified libraries were measured with a Qubit 3.0 fluorometer, size-checked on a Bioanalyzer 2100, and measured again with the KAPA Library Quantification kit. Each immunoSEQ 96-well plate was sequenced on its own single-read 150-cycle Illumina NextSeq 550 flow cell. The source study handled its data this way. Because the immunoSEQ output held only junctional sequences and lacked quality scores, the filtering could not match the filtering applied to full-length reads. To assign V/J genes and CDR3, sequences were annotated using PyIR, a Python wrapper for IgBLAST v1.9, with IMGT germline references. Reads were removed for weak V/J assignments (E-value above 1e-6), missing CDR3, stop codons, out-of-frame junctions, or ambiguous translated residues. V3J clonotypes were defined as sequences sharing the same inferred V gene, J gene, and CDR3 amino acid sequence. Percentage overlap between repertoires was computed as shared unique clonotypes divided by the size of the smaller repertoire. Repertoire richness was assessed with RTK rarefaction, the Chao1 estimator, and Recon v2.1 estimates of unobserved clonotypes. Generation probabilities for all TCRbeta clonotypes obtained by the gDNA method from four donors were computed using OLGA. TCRdb holds this immuneACCESS table with in-frame rearrangements only. Some clones are missing; in checked studies, unresolved V genes explain under half, and the rest has no known cause. That table is the source of V, J and clone size, and D and trimming were worked out from the DNA. The table for this sample lists about 2.5 million clones; 85% to 95% of them were counted only once. 0.37% of the sample lies in the top ten.

The donors were healthy, HIV-negative adults who had no recently reported acute infections or vaccinations. All donors were Caucasian adults living in Nashville, Tennessee, USA. Magnetic negative selection was used to enrich CD4+ T cells, after which naive cells were positively selected on CD45RA and the negative fraction became the memory subset. After blood collection by leukapheresis, PBMCs were isolated using Ficoll-Histopaque density gradient centrifugation and then cryopreserved in the vapor phase of liquid nitrogen. Analytical flow cytometry was used to check the purity and quantity of every magnetically sorted T cell population. Genomic DNA was isolated from each sorted fraction and quantified by UV absorbance on a Nanodrop 2000c. This TCR was sampled from a young man in good health. Some clones in this sample may be carry-over from other donors' samples. Sequencing input: naive CD4+ T cells from PBMCs. The intended sense of this specimen's cell subset or site label: CD45RA+ positively selected.

The CDR3 has the sequence CASSPNGQDAYEQYF. The nucleotide sequence is TGCGCCAGCAGCCCTAATGGGCAGGATGCCTACGAGCAGTACTTC. The V gene is TRBV5-1 and the J gene is TRBJ2-7, with the D gene too uncertain to name. Trimming costs V 4 bases and J 2 bases, and their ends lie 16 bases apart. Taken from the germline V gene, the CDR1 and CDR2 loops are SGHRS and YFSETQ. From the cysteine through the phenylalanine, the CDR3 covers 15 amino acids. Only the CDR3 part of the read is kept: 45 bases, read in frame from the first base.